The rows below give T cell receptor beta chains drawn from one sample of a study of esophageal squamous cell carcinoma under preoperative chemotherapy. TCRdb re-derived calls from the PCR reads in MiXCR, one entry per CDR3 protein. Of about 18,000 distinct CDR3 sequences in the sample, around 42% were seen once. The biological material was taken from a patient given preoperative chemotherapy. Every receptor here comes from a human donor with esophageal squamous cell carcinoma. The donor label of this sample is uncertain. Both conserved end residues are part of each CDR3. Each record gives: V gene, clone size, D gene, J gene, CDR3 protein, CDR3 DNA. D genes are given only for firm matches. The size field is filled for only some rows; it gives once, few, many or a size class.

V gene: TRBV18
clone size: .
D gene: .
J gene: TRBJ2-5
CDR3 protein: CASSPRSRETQYF
CDR3 DNA: TGTGCCAGCTCACCACGGAGCCGGGAGACCCAGTACTTC

V gene: TRBV7-2
clone size: many
D gene: .
J gene: TRBJ2-1
CDR3 protein: CASSLALGFTSENEQFF
CDR3 DNA: TGTGCCAGCAGCTTAGCACTGGGCTTTACGTCTGAAAATGAGCAGTTCTTC

V gene: TRBV7-3
clone size: .
D gene: TRBD2
J gene: TRBJ2-3
CDR3 protein: CASSATSGELDTQYF
CDR3 DNA: TGTGCCAGCAGCGCTACTAGCGGGGAGCTAGATACCCAGTACTTT

V gene: TRBV7-9
clone size: .
D gene: .
J gene: TRBJ2-5
CDR3 protein: CASSFGGVGIVGDEETQYF
CDR3 DNA: TGTGCCAGCAGCTTCGGGGGTGTCGGAATTGTGGGGGACGAGGAGACCCAGTACTTC

V gene: TRBV7-2
clone size: .
D gene: TRBD2
J gene: TRBJ2-5
CDR3 protein: CASSLTWASGSETQYF
CDR3 DNA: TGTGCCAGCAGCTTAACGTGGGCTAGCGGGAGTGAGACCCAGTACTTC

V gene: TRBV7-3
clone size: few
D gene: .
J gene: TRBJ2-3
CDR3 protein: CASSAGRGDIDTQYF
CDR3 DNA: TGTGCCAGCAGCGCTGGGCGCGGAGACATAGACACGCAGTATTTC

V gene: TRBV7-2
clone size: many
D gene: .
J gene: TRBJ2-7
CDR3 protein: CASSFTSPPDEQYF
CDR3 DNA: TGTGCCAGCAGCTTTACTAGCCCCCCGGACGAGCAGTACTTC

V gene: TRBV27
clone size: medium-sized
D gene: TRBD1
J gene: TRBJ2-1
CDR3 protein: CASRPGTGGRRGNEQFF
CDR3 DNA: TGTGCCAGCAGGCCCGGGACAGGGGGCAGGAGGGGCAATGAGCAGTTCTTC

V gene: TRBV7-8
clone size: .
D gene: TRBD1
J gene: TRBJ2-5
CDR3 protein: CASGRLTGPETQYF
CDR3 DNA: TGTGCCAGCGGCCGACTGACAGGGCCAGAGACCCAGTACTTC

V gene: TRBV12-3/TRBV12-4
clone size: few
D gene: .
J gene: TRBJ2-6
CDR3 protein: CASNVPGTSGANVLTF
CDR3 DNA: TGTGCCAGCAATGTTCCGGGGACCTCTGGGGCCAACGTCCTGACTTTC

V gene: TRBV11-3
clone size: many
D gene: .
J gene: TRBJ2-7
CDR3 protein: CASSFTFGHEQYF
CDR3 DNA: TGTGCCAGCAGCTTTACCTTCGGACACGAGCAGTACTTC

V gene: TRBV7-9
clone size: .
D gene: .
J gene: TRBJ2-7
CDR3 protein: CASSQTGRGREQYF
CDR3 DNA: TGTGCCAGCAGCCAGACAGGGCGGGGTCGCGAGCAGTACTTC

V gene: TRBV12-3/TRBV12-4
clone size: .
D gene: .
J gene: TRBJ2-7
CDR3 protein: CASSKGFSEQYF
CDR3 DNA: TGTGCCAGCAGTAAGGGATTTTCCGAGCAGTACTTC

V gene: TRBV7-3
clone size: .
D gene: TRBD2
J gene: TRBJ2-3
CDR3 protein: CASSATSGDLDTQYF
CDR3 DNA: TGTGCCAGCAGCGCTACTAGCGGGGACCTAGATACCCAGTATTTT

V gene: TRBV7-2
clone size: .
D gene: .
J gene: TRBJ2-7
CDR3 protein: CASGGRGGRGTDTQYF
CDR3 DNA: TGTGCCAGCGGGGGGCGCGGGGGCCGGGGCACAGATACGCAGTACTTC

V gene: TRBV7-2
clone size: medium-sized
D gene: .
J gene: TRBJ2-5
CDR3 protein: CASSFEGLETQYF
CDR3 DNA: TGTGCCAGCAGCTTTGAGGGATTGGAGACCCAGTACTTC

V gene: TRBV12-3/TRBV12-4
clone size: .
D gene: .
J gene: TRBJ2-4
CDR3 protein: CASRERLPADIQYF
CDR3 DNA: TGTGCCAGCAGGGAGCGTCTACCGGCAGATATTCAGTACTTC

V gene: TRBV10-1
clone size: .
D gene: .
J gene: TRBJ2-1
CDR3 protein: CAISPGRREQFF
CDR3 DNA: TGCGCCATCTCACCTGGGAGGAGGGAGCAGTTCTTC

V gene: TRBV10-3
clone size: many
D gene: .
J gene: TRBJ2-5
CDR3 protein: CAISESPARGPQETQYF
CDR3 DNA: TGTGCCATCAGTGAGTCTCCGGCGAGGGGCCCCCAAGAGACCCAGTACTTC

V gene: TRBV7-2
clone size: many
D gene: .
J gene: TRBJ2-1
CDR3 protein: CASSLAGLISYNEQFF
CDR3 DNA: TGTGCCAGCAGCTTAGCCGGACTTATCTCCTACAATGAGCAGTTCTTC

V gene: TRBV11-3
clone size: many
D gene: TRBD2
J gene: TRBJ2-7
CDR3 protein: CASSKRGIHEQYF
CDR3 DNA: TGTGCCAGCAGTAAGCGGGGGATACACGAGCAGTACTTC

V gene: TRBV7-3
clone size: .
D gene: .
J gene: TRBJ2-5
CDR3 protein: CASRATSRPETQYF
CDR3 DNA: TGTGCCAGCAGAGCTACCTCTCGCCCAGAGACGCAGTACTTC

V gene: TRBV7-2
clone size: .
D gene: TRBD2
J gene: TRBJ2-1
CDR3 protein: CASRPTSGAGNEQFF
CDR3 DNA: TGTGCCAGCAGACCCACTAGCGGGGCAGGCAATGAGCAGTTCTTC

V gene: TRBV7-2
clone size: many
D gene: TRBD2
J gene: TRBJ2-5
CDR3 protein: CASSYRTSGPQETQYF
CDR3 DNA: TGTGCCAGCAGCTACCGGACTAGCGGGCCTCAAGAGACCCAGTACTTC

V gene: TRBV7-2
clone size: .
D gene: TRBD2
J gene: TRBJ2-4
CDR3 protein: CASSLGTSPAKNIQYF
CDR3 DNA: TGTGCCAGCAGCTTAGGGACTAGCCCTGCCAAAAACATTCAGTACTTC

V gene: TRBV7-2
clone size: .
D gene: .
J gene: TRBJ2-5
CDR3 protein: CASSSWTIYNEQYF
CDR3 DNA: TGTGCCAGCAGCTCCTGGACAATTTACAATGAGCAGTACTTC

V gene: TRBV7-2
clone size: many
D gene: .
J gene: TRBJ2-3
CDR3 protein: CASSFGNSPDTQYF
CDR3 DNA: TGTGCCAGCAGCTTTGGGAATTCACCAGATACGCAGTATTTT

V gene: TRBV6-1
clone size: few
D gene: TRBD2
J gene: TRBJ2-7
CDR3 protein: CASTLSGSSYEQYF
CDR3 DNA: TGTGCCAGCACCCTCAGCGGGAGCTCCTACGAGCAGTACTTC

V gene: TRBV12-3/TRBV12-4
clone size: many
D gene: TRBD1
J gene: TRBJ2-3
CDR3 protein: CASSSTPGGGHTDTQYF
CDR3 DNA: TGTGCCAGCAGTTCCACCCCAGGGGGCGGTCACACAGATACGCAGTATTTT

V gene: TRBV10-3
clone size: .
D gene: .
J gene: TRBJ2-3
CDR3 protein: CAISDSSSTDTQYF
CDR3 DNA: TGTGCCATCAGCGACAGTTCTAGCACAGATACGCAGTATTTT

V gene: TRBV7-2
clone size: .
D gene: .
J gene: TRBJ2-1
CDR3 protein: CASSLGWADEQFF
CDR3 DNA: TGTGCCAGCAGCTTAGGCTGGGCAGATGAGCAGTTCTTC

V gene: TRBV7-2
clone size: .
D gene: .
J gene: TRBJ2-3
CDR3 protein: CASSLWLAGETQYF
CDR3 DNA: TGTGCCAGCAGCTTATGGCTAGCAGGGGAGACGCAGTACTTT

V gene: TRBV7-8
clone size: .
D gene: .
J gene: TRBJ2-5
CDR3 protein: CASSAASSTETQYF
CDR3 DNA: TGTGCCAGCAGCGCGGCGAGTAGCACAGAGACGCAGTACTTT

V gene: TRBV7-2
clone size: .
D gene: .
J gene: TRBJ2-5
CDR3 protein: CASSPADVQYF
CDR3 DNA: TGTGCGAGCAGCCCGGCCGACGTCCAGTATTTC

V gene: TRBV12-3/TRBV12-4
clone size: once
D gene: TRBD2
J gene: TRBJ2-1
CDR3 protein: CASRQAGVDEQFF
CDR3 DNA: TGTGCCAGCAGGCAAGCGGGAGTTGATGAGCAGTTCTTC

V gene: TRBV7-8
clone size: many
D gene: TRBD2
J gene: TRBJ2-7
CDR3 protein: CASSLVGTSGTDEQYF
CDR3 DNA: TGTGCCAGCAGCTTAGTGGGGACTAGCGGGACGGACGAGCAGTACTTC

V gene: TRBV6-1
clone size: .
D gene: TRBD2
J gene: TRBJ2-1
CDR3 protein: CASREVAGAGETQFF
CDR3 DNA: TGTGCCAGCAGAGAAGTAGCGGGGGCCGGGGAGACCCAGTTCTTC

V gene: TRBV7-2
clone size: .
D gene: .
J gene: TRBJ2-4
CDR3 protein: CASSLVPSAVAKNIQYF
CDR3 DNA: TGTGCCAGCAGCTTGGTTCCTAGCGCCGTAGCCAAAAACATTCAGTACTTC

V gene: TRBV7-2
clone size: once
D gene: TRBD2
J gene: TRBJ2-3
CDR3 protein: CASSGRRGGSTETQYF
CDR3 DNA: TGTGCCAGCAGCGGACGACGGGGGGGTAGCACAGAGACCCAGTATTTT

V gene: TRBV7-7
clone size: .
D gene: TRBD1
J gene: TRBJ2-7
CDR3 protein: CASSLGTGLSEQYF
CDR3 DNA: TGTGCCAGCAGCTTGGGGACAGGGCTCTCCGAGCAGTACTTC

V gene: TRBV7-9
clone size: .
D gene: TRBD2
J gene: TRBJ2-1
CDR3 protein: CASSWTSGNYNEQFF
CDR3 DNA: TGTGCCAGCAGTTGGACTAGCGGAAACTACAATGAGCAGTTCTTC

V gene: TRBV12-3/TRBV12-4
clone size: .
D gene: .
J gene: TRBJ2-5
CDR3 protein: CASGDWDGETQYF
CDR3 DNA: TGTGCCAGCGGGGATTGGGACGGAGAGACCCAGTACTTC

V gene: TRBV15
clone size: .
D gene: .
J gene: TRBJ2-4
CDR3 protein: CATSRGGGWGEGNIQYF
CDR3 DNA: TGTGCCACCAGCAGAGGCGGGGGCTGGGGGGAGGGAAACATTCAGTACTTC

V gene: TRBV7-6
clone size: .
D gene: .
J gene: TRBJ2-7
CDR3 protein: CASSLDAYEQYF
CDR3 DNA: TGTGCCAGCAGCTTGGATGCCTACGAGCAGTACTTC

V gene: TRBV7-8
clone size: .
D gene: .
J gene: TRBJ2-7
CDR3 protein: CASSLTMRRKDTQYF
CDR3 DNA: TGTGCCAGCAGCTTAACGATGCGTAGGAAGGATACGCAGTACTTC

V gene: TRBV7-2
clone size: many
D gene: TRBD2
J gene: TRBJ2-1
CDR3 protein: CASSFGLAGSSYNEQFF
CDR3 DNA: TGTGCCAGCAGCTTCGGTTTAGCGGGATCCTCCTACAATGAGCAGTTCTTC

V gene: TRBV7-8
clone size: many
D gene: .
J gene: TRBJ2-7
CDR3 protein: CASSLESGEVGYEQYF
CDR3 DNA: TGTGCCAGCAGCTTAGAGTCGGGAGAAGTTGGGTACGAGCAGTACTTC

V gene: TRBV7-2
clone size: .
D gene: .
J gene: TRBJ2-5
CDR3 protein: CASRTKETQYF
CDR3 DNA: TGTGCCAGCCGCACCAAAGAGACGCAGTATTTC

V gene: TRBV7-3
clone size: .
D gene: TRBD2
J gene: TRBJ2-3
CDR3 protein: CASSPGLAQDTQYF
CDR3 DNA: TGTGCCAGCAGCCCGGGACTAGCGCAAGATACCCAGTATTTT

V gene: TRBV7-9
clone size: .
D gene: .
J gene: TRBJ2-5
CDR3 protein: CASSSSGVGETQYF
CDR3 DNA: TGTGCCAGCAGCTCCTCAGGGGTGGGAGAGACCCAGTACTTC

V gene: TRBV7-3
clone size: .
D gene: TRBD2
J gene: TRBJ2-7
CDR3 protein: CASSSGLAGQQYF
CDR3 DNA: TGTGCCAGCAGCTCCGGACTAGCGGGCCAGCAGTACTTC

V gene: TRBV7-6
clone size: .
D gene: .
J gene: TRBJ2-3
CDR3 protein: CASSGGCGQDTQYF
CDR3 DNA: TGTGCCAGCAGCGGGGGGTGTGGCCAAGATACGCAGTACTTT

V gene: TRBV12-3/TRBV12-4
clone size: many
D gene: .
J gene: TRBJ2-7
CDR3 protein: CASSLGQNYEQYF
CDR3 DNA: TGTGCCAGCAGTTTGGGACAAAACTACGAGCAGTACTTC